The entry that follows covers one TCR beta chain sequence. Between the trimmed V and J ends, which lost 2 bases and 6 bases, there was a span of 8 bases. This CDR3 is 13 amino acids long. The germline CDR1 and CDR2 sequences are MNHEY and SMNVEV (reference sequence). These data originate in a study of blood T cell repertoires in COVID-19. Study background: Sites across the United States, Italy and Spain contributed samples from acute and convalescent COVID-19. PBMCs, B-cell-depleted T cells, or T cells provided the cDNA or gDNA that made up the material.

In the original workflow: The authors estimated nucleated cell counts from reference gene primer amplification. Only in-frame clones appear in the TCRdb table, and some are missing; sequencing was by immunoSEQ multiplex PCR. The V and J calls and clone size come from that table; D and trimming were worked out from the DNA. The sample holds approximately 70,000 clones; 91% are singletons and the top ten take 10% to 15%. The receptor's source is a human donor with active COVID-19. The donor label of this sample is uncertain. V and J are TRBV27 and TRBJ2-1; D unresolved. Sequenced material: peripheral blood. CDR3 bases: TGTGCCAGCAGTTTAGTACAGAGCAATGAGCAGTTCTTC. It encodes CASSLVQSNEQFF.